This is a list of T cell receptor beta chains from one sample in a study of blood T cell repertoires in COVID-19. Only in-frame clones appear in the TCRdb table, and some are missing; sequencing was by immunoSEQ multiplex PCR. The table lists a few hundred thousand clones, more than 90% of them singletons. The sample was peripheral blood. The receptors originated from a young adult with COVID-19, enrolled during active disease. The CDR3 runs from the conserved cysteine through the conserved F or W. The D gene is left open where the match is weak. Not every row has a clone size; where given, it reads once, few, many or a size class.

size	V	D	length	J	DNA	CDR3
once	TRBV19	TRBD2	15	TRBJ2-7	TGTGCCAGTAGTATAGAACTAGCGGGAGCCTACGAGCAGTACTTC	CASSIELAGAYEQYF
-	TRBV28	-	15	TRBJ1-5	TGTGCCAGCAGTTTATCAGGGGCGGGCAATCAGCCCCAGCATTTT	CASSLSGAGNQPQHF
once	TRBV19	TRBD1	14	TRBJ2-7	TGTGCCAGTAGTTTTTCGGGACAGGTCTACGAGCAGTACTTC	CASSFSGQVYEQYF
-	TRBV6-5	TRBD1	14	TRBJ2-1	TGTGCCAGCACCAAAAGGACAGGGAAGAATGAGCAGTTCTTC	CASTKRTGKNEQFF
-	TRBV14	TRBD1	14	TRBJ2-1	TGTGCCAGCAGCCAAGGAATGGACAGGAATGAGCAGTTCTTC	CASSQGMDRNEQFF
-	TRBV4-2	-	13	TRBJ2-3	TGTGCCAGCAGCCCAACAGCACAAGATACGCAGTATTTT	CASSPTAQDTQYF
-	TRBV12-3/TRBV12-4	-	12	TRBJ1-5	TGTGCCAGCTGGAATGGGGGGGAGCCCCAGCATTTT	CASWNGGEPQHF
-	TRBV2	-	17	TRBJ2-1	TGTGCCAGCAGTGAACTAGGGGTGCGGGAGAAGGGGGTTGAGCAGTTCTTC	CASSELGVREKGVEQFF
-	TRBV2	-	13	TRBJ1-1	TGTGCCAGCAGTGATAGTATGAACACTGAAGCTTTCTTT	CASSDSMNTEAFF
-	TRBV13	-	15	TRBJ1-1	TGTGCCAGCAGCCCTCGCCGGGGAGCGAACACTGAAGCTTTCTTT	CASSPRRGANTEAFF
-	TRBV9	TRBD1	17	TRBJ2-1	TGTGCCAGCAGCGTTTACCCCCGGGACAGGGGTTACAATGAGCAGTTCTTC	CASSVYPRDRGYNEQFF
-	TRBV9	-	14	TRBJ1-6	TGTGCCAGCAGCGTAGCGGACAGCAATTCACCCCTCCACTTT	CASSVADSNSPLHF
-	TRBV24-1	-	13	TRBJ1-1	TGTGCCACCACCCAGGGAGGGGGAACTGAAGCTTTCTTT	CATTQGGGTEAFF
once	TRBV19	TRBD1	15	TRBJ2-5	TGTGCCAGTAATCTCGGGACAGGTCCAGGGGAGACCCAGTACTTC	CASNLGTGPGETQYF
few	TRBV19	-	15	TRBJ2-2	TGTGCCAGTAAAGCCACAGGGCTCAACACCGGGGAGCTGTTTTTT	CASKATGLNTGELFF
-	TRBV5-1	TRBD1	14	TRBJ2-3	TGCGCCAGCAGCCACGGACAGGGGGCAGATACGCAGTATTTT	CASSHGQGADTQYF
once	TRBV28	-	13	TRBJ1-1	TGTGCCAGCAGTTTCCGGGGGAACACTGAAGCTTTCTTT	CASSFRGNTEAFF
-	TRBV10-3	TRBD2	16	TRBJ2-2	TGTGCCATCAGTACCTTAGCGGGAAGGGAGACCGGGGAGCTGTTTTTT	CAISTLAGRETGELFF
-	TRBV24-1	TRBD2	14	TRBJ2-1	TGTGCCACCGATAGCGGGAGTACCTACAATGAGCAGTTCTTC	CATDSGSTYNEQFF
-	TRBV9	TRBD1	14	TRBJ1-5	TGTGCCAGCAGCATCACAGGGGGCAATCAGCCCCAGCATTTT	CASSITGGNQPQHF
-	TRBV5-8	-	15	TRBJ2-3	TGTGCCAGCAGCTTGTCCGGCCTAGCCTTGGGTACGCAGTATTTT	CASSLSGLALGTQYF
-	TRBV24-1	-	11	TRBJ1-1	TGTGCCACCGAAGAGGGCACTGAAGCTTTCTTT	CATEEGTEAFF
-	TRBV30	TRBD1	13	TRBJ1-2	TGTGCCTGCGAGAAAGGGGGCGACTATGGCTACACCTTC	CACEKGGDYGYTF
-	TRBV6-2/TRBV6-3	-	14	TRBJ2-7	TGTGCCAGCAGTTACCTACTCAGGGAGGTCGAGCAGTACTTC	CASSYLLREVEQYF
-	TRBV7-9	-	13	TRBJ1-1	TGTGCCAGCAGCTTAAACTCGAACACTGAAGCTTTCTTT	CASSLNSNTEAFF
-	TRBV6-5	-	14	TRBJ2-7	TGTGCCAGCAGTTACTCGGGCGGGTCCTACGAGCAGTACTTC	CASSYSGGSYEQYF
-	TRBV6-2/TRBV6-3	-	12	TRBJ2-7	TGTGCCAGCAGCAGGGGCCCCTACGAGCAGTACTTC	CASSRGPYEQYF
-	TRBV6-5	-	11	TRBJ2-5	TGTGCCAGCATGAGCCAAGAGACCCAGTACTTC	CASMSQETQYF
-	TRBV5-4	-	14	TRBJ1-2	TGTGCCAGCAGCTTGGACAGCTCGAGAGAGAGCTACACCTTC	CASSLDSSRESYTF
-	TRBV6-5	-	14	TRBJ2-5	TGTGCCAGCACCCGGGAACAGGGGAGGGAGACCCAGTACTTC	CASTREQGRETQYF
once	TRBV7-9	TRBD2	16	TRBJ2-1	TGTGCCAGCAGCTGGGCGGGGGACCTTTCCTACAATGAGCAGTTCTTC	CASSWAGDLSYNEQFF
-	TRBV19	-	12	TRBJ2-1	TGTGCCAGTAGTATAGTGGGAGGTCAGAAGTTCTTC	CASSIVGGQKFF
-	TRBV6-2/TRBV6-3	-	13	TRBJ2-7	TGTGCCAGCAGTAACGAAAAGCGCTACGAGCAGTACTTC	CASSNEKRYEQYF
-	TRBV6-5	TRBD1	15	TRBJ1-2	TGTGCCAGCAGTTTCGACAGGGACGGCTTTGATGGCTACACCTTC	CASSFDRDGFDGYTF
-	TRBV6-5	-	15	TRBJ1-6	TGTGCCAGCAGTTACTTGGGGGCGCCGCATTCACCCCTCCACTTT	CASSYLGAPHSPLHF
-	TRBV11-2	-	18	TRBJ2-3	TGTGCCAGCAGCTTGAGCCGAAGGCGGGGTCCGGGCACAGATACGCAGTATTTT	CASSLSRRRGPGTDTQYF
-	TRBV7-7	TRBD2	16	TRBJ2-5	TGTGCTAGCAGCTTGGGATTAGCGGGAGGGCCAGAGACCCAGTACTTC	CASSLGLAGGPETQYF
-	TRBV18	-	16	TRBJ1-6	TGTGCCAGCTCACCCGACGGGAGCTCCTATAATTCACCCCTCCACTTT	CASSPDGSSYNSPLHF
once	TRBV25-1	TRBD1	15	TRBJ1-4	TGTGCCAGCAGTGAATTCCGGGACAGCTGGGAAAAACTGTTTTTT	CASSEFRDSWEKLFF
-	TRBV28	TRBD2	15	TRBJ2-2	TGTGCCAGCAGTTTGGGACTACAAAACACCGGGGAGCTGTTTTTT	CASSLGLQNTGELFF
once	TRBV4-1	TRBD1	14	TRBJ2-7	TGCGCCAGCCCCCCGGACAGGGTCATCCACGAGCAGTACTTC	CASPPDRVIHEQYF
-	TRBV24-1	-	16	TRBJ1-5	TGTGCCACCAGTGATTCAACCGGGACACCTCATCAGCCCCAGCATTTT	CATSDSTGTPHQPQHF
-	TRBV4-1	TRBD1	15	TRBJ2-3	TGCGCCAGCAGCCAACGGGACAGGAGCACAGATACGCAGTATTTT	CASSQRDRSTDTQYF
-	TRBV16	TRBD1	15	TRBJ1-2	TGTGCCAGCAGCCCCCGGGGACAGCCCAACTATGGCTACACCTTC	CASSPRGQPNYGYTF
few	TRBV5-1	TRBD1	18	TRBJ1-1	TGCGCCAGCAGCCGGGGGGCCCCGGGACAGGGGGTTAGGACTGAAGCTTTCTTT	CASSRGAPGQGVRTEAFF
-	TRBV28	-	14	TRBJ2-7	TGTGCCAGCAGTTTTTCTGCAGGGGGGTACGAGCAGTACTTC	CASSFSAGGYEQYF
-	TRBV27	-	14	TRBJ2-7	TGTGCCAGCAGTTCCATCGACGGGACCTACGAGCAGTACTTC	CASSSIDGTYEQYF
few	TRBV5-1	-	14	TRBJ2-3	TGCGCCAGCTGGAGGGGATTAGGCACAGATACGCAGTATTTT	CASWRGLGTDTQYF
-	TRBV7-2	-	13	TRBJ1-5	TGTGCCAGCAGCCGCAGTCCCGTACAGCCCCAGCATTTT	CASSRSPVQPQHF
-	TRBV7-9	TRBD1	11	TRBJ1-2	TGTGCCAGCAGCACAGGGGGCGGCTACACCTTC	CASSTGGGYTF
-	TRBV7-3	-	15	TRBJ2-3	TGTGCCAGCAGCCGGGACTCCACTAGCACAGATACGCAGTATTTT	CASSRDSTSTDTQYF
-	TRBV5-1	TRBD1	15	TRBJ2-7	TGCGCCAGCAGCTTGGCCGGACAGGGGTCCTACGAGCAGTACTTC	CASSLAGQGSYEQYF
-	TRBV6-5	TRBD2	14	TRBJ2-7	TGTGCCAGCAGCTTTAGCGGGGCCTCCTACGAGCAGTACTTC	CASSFSGASYEQYF
few	TRBV28	-	15	TRBJ2-2	TGTGCCAGCAGTTATCCAGTCCCGAACACCGGGGAGCTGTTTTTT	CASSYPVPNTGELFF
-	TRBV7-2	TRBD1	15	TRBJ2-7	TGTGCCAGCAGCTCCTCCTTCGGACAGGGTTACGAGCAGTACTTC	CASSSSFGQGYEQYF